These T cell receptor beta chains were read from a single sample in a study of CD8 T cells in ankylosing spondylitis. A single record per CDR3 protein comes from TCRdb applying MiXCR to the 5' RACE reads. The table lists about 240,000 distinct CDR3 sequences, 8% to 9.5% of them singletons. Sequencing input: blood, either unsorted or a sorted T cell fraction (not recorded which). The receptors stem from a male donor with ankylosing spondylitis or in good health (not recorded which). Both conserved end residues are part of each CDR3. D genes are given only for firm matches. A row's size may be missing; if present it is once, few, many or a size class.

d_call,clone_size,v_call,j_call,cdr3_nt,cdr3_aa
TRBD1,many,TRBV19,TRBJ1-2,TGTGCCAGTAGTAAATGGGACAGCTCCAGGAGTGGCTACACCTTC,CASSKWDSSRSGYTF
NA,once,TRBV19,TRBJ1-1,TGTGCCAGTAGTATGATCCACACGGGGACTGAAGCTTTCTTT,CASSMIHTGTEAFF
TRBD2,many,TRBV9,TRBJ2-1,TGTGCCAGCAGCGTAGGTCTGACTAGCGGGTATGAGCAGTTCTTC,CASSVGLTSGYEQFF
TRBD1,few,TRBV12-3/TRBV12-4,TRBJ1-5,TGTGCCAGCAGTTTCATGACAGGGGGCCCCCATCAGCCCCAGCATTTT,CASSFMTGGPHQPQHF
TRBD2,many,TRBV19,TRBJ2-1,TGTGCCAGTGGGTCGAGCGGGGGATACAATGAGCAGTTCTTC,CASGSSGGYNEQFF
NA,many,TRBV4-1,TRBJ2-7,TGCGCCAGCAGCCAAGTGTTCGGACAGACCTACGAGCAGTACTTC,CASSQVFGQTYEQYF
TRBD2,few,TRBV7-9,TRBJ2-7,TGTGCCAGCAGCATACTAGCGGGAAGCCCCTACGAGCAGTACTTC,CASSILAGSPYEQYF
TRBD1,many,TRBV12-3/TRBV12-4,TRBJ2-1,TGTGCCAGCAGTCTCTCCGGGACAGTCCCCTACAATGAGCAGTTCTTC,CASSLSGTVPYNEQFF
NA,many,TRBV20-1,TRBJ1-1,TGCAGTCCTAGAGGCAGAGTGAACACTGAAGCTTTCTTT,CSPRGRVNTEAFF
TRBD2,few,TRBV10-2,TRBJ2-2,TGCGCCAGCAGGGCCACTAGCGGTTGGGGGGTCACCGGGGAGCTGTTTTTT,CASRATSGWGVTGELFF
NA,many,TRBV20-1,TRBJ2-7,TGCAGTGCTAGAGATACAGCGGGTTCCTCCTACGAGCAGTACTTC,CSARDTAGSSYEQYF
NA,few,TRBV20-1,TRBJ2-3,TGCAGTGCTATCAAGGGATCTAGCACAGATACGCAGTATTTT,CSAIKGSSTDTQYF
TRBD1,many,TRBV5-1,TRBJ2-4,TGCGCCAGCAGCTTGGGGGGGACAGGGCTAGCCAAAAACATTCAGTACTTC,CASSLGGTGLAKNIQYF
TRBD2,many,TRBV4-3,TRBJ2-3,TGCGCCAGCAGCCATGGATCTAGCGGGGGCACAGATACGCAGTATTTT,CASSHGSSGGTDTQYF
TRBD1,many,TRBV7-9,TRBJ1-1,TGTGCCAGCAGCTTGGGTACAGGGGTGAACACTGAAGCTTTCTTT,CASSLGTGVNTEAFF
NA,once,TRBV7-8,TRBJ2-1,TGTGCCAGCCTTGCCTACAATGAGCAGTTCTTC,CASLAYNEQFF
NA,NA,TRBV7-9,TRBJ2-5,TGTGCCAGCAGGGATGACAGGAGACAGACCCAGTACTTC,CASRDDRRQTQYF
TRBD2,many,TRBV2,TRBJ2-7,TGTGCCAGCACCGGGACTAGCGGCGGCACCTACGAGCAGTACTTC,CASTGTSGGTYEQYF
NA,many,TRBV5-5,TRBJ2-1,TGTGCCAGCAGCTTGTGGAGCGGGTACAATGAGCAGTTCTTC,CASSLWSGYNEQFF
NA,NA,TRBV30,TRBJ2-1,TGTGCCTGGAGTGATTGGGGAGCGGGCAATGAGCAGTTCTTC,CAWSDWGAGNEQFF
NA,many,TRBV20-1,TRBJ1-2,TGCAGTGCTAGAGACCAGGGCTATGGCTACACCTTC,CSARDQGYGYTF
NA,many,TRBV20-1,TRBJ1-1,TGCAGTGCTAGAAACGGGGCTGGGGGCACTGAAGCTTTCTTT,CSARNGAGGTEAFF
NA,many,TRBV3-1,TRBJ1-5,TGTGCCAGCAGCCCCGACCCTAATCAGCCCCAGCATTTT,CASSPDPNQPQHF
NA,NA,TRBV7-2,TRBJ2-3,TGTGCCAGCAGCTTAGATGCCTACCTTGGCACAGATACGCAGTATTTT,CASSLDAYLGTDTQYF
NA,NA,TRBV19,TRBJ1-2,TGTGCCAGTAGTAGGCCCCTGACAGGCGGAGCTAACTATGGCTACACCTTC,CASSRPLTGGANYGYTF
NA,few,TRBV6-5,TRBJ2-7,TGTGCCAGCAGTTACTCGGGGCAGCCCTCACCCTACGAGCAGTACTTC,CASSYSGQPSPYEQYF
NA,many,TRBV29-1,TRBJ2-6,TGCAGCGTCAACTCTGGGGCCAACGTCCTGACTTTC,CSVNSGANVLTF
NA,NA,TRBV2,TRBJ2-1,TGTGCCAGCAGTTGGACAGTCTACAATGAGCAGTTCTTC,CASSWTVYNEQFF
NA,NA,TRBV28,TRBJ1-4,TGTGCCAGCAGTCAGGGGTCTAATGAAAAACTGTTTTTT,CASSQGSNEKLFF
NA,many,TRBV4-3,TRBJ2-5,TGCGCCAGCAGCCAACGCCAGCAAGAGACCCAGTACTTC,CASSQRQQETQYF
NA,few,TRBV30,TRBJ1-1,TGTGCCTGGAACCCAGACAGTCACATGAACACTGAAGCTTTCTTT,CAWNPDSHMNTEAFF
NA,many,TRBV7-2,TRBJ2-1,TGTGCCAGCAGCACAGGACTACGTCTAAGTAATGAGCAGTTCTTC,CASSTGLRLSNEQFF
NA,many,TRBV6-2/TRBV6-3,TRBJ2-1,TGTGCCAGCAAAAGCGGACCCACCTACAATGAGCAGTTCTTC,CASKSGPTYNEQFF
NA,many,TRBV20-1,TRBJ1-1,TGCAGTGCTAGATCGGGACTGATGAACACTGAAGCTTTCTTT,CSARSGLMNTEAFF
TRBD1,many,TRBV3-1,TRBJ2-7,TGTGCCAGCAGCAATACCAGAGAAGGACAGGGTTACTACGAGCAGTACTTC,CASSNTREGQGYYEQYF
NA,many,TRBV24-1,TRBJ2-1,TGTGCCACCCGGACGCCCGGGGGCAATGAGCAGTTCTTC,CATRTPGGNEQFF
TRBD2,NA,TRBV7-3,TRBJ2-1,TGTGCCAGCAGCTCCAGAGCGGGAGCGTGGAATGAGCAGTTCTTC,CASSSRAGAWNEQFF
NA,many,TRBV29-1,TRBJ2-5,TGCAGCGTTGAGTCAGGGGTTAGACAAGAGACCCAGTACTTC,CSVESGVRQETQYF
NA,many,TRBV6-1,TRBJ2-5,TGTGCCAGCACTGGGCGGGTCGATAGCGACGGGACCCAGTACTTC,CASTGRVDSDGTQYF
NA,few,TRBV12-3/TRBV12-4,TRBJ2-3,TGTGCCAGCAACCACGGTCCGGGTCCCCCTCTGGCAGATACGCAGTATTTT,CASNHGPGPPLADTQYF
TRBD1,NA,TRBV5-5,TRBJ2-2,TGTGCCAGCAGCTCCCTTGGCAGGGGGCTAATCGGGGAGCTGTTTTTT,CASSSLGRGLIGELFF
TRBD2,NA,TRBV19,TRBJ2-1,TGTGCCAGTAGTTTGGGACTAGCGAGTAACAATGAGCAGTTCTTC,CASSLGLASNNEQFF
TRBD2,NA,TRBV20-1,TRBJ2-7,TGCAGTGCTAGATGGGCTAGCGGGAGTTACGAGCAGTACTTC,CSARWASGSYEQYF
NA,many,TRBV5-1,TRBJ2-3,TGCGCCAGCAGCCCAGGCCCGAAAATGACAGATACGCAGTATTTT,CASSPGPKMTDTQYF
NA,many,TRBV5-6,TRBJ1-3,TGTGCCAGCAGCCCCATGTCGTCAGGGTCTGGAAACACCATATATTTT,CASSPMSSGSGNTIYF
NA,NA,TRBV12-3/TRBV12-4,TRBJ2-4,TGTGCCAGCAGTTTAGCGTTCGAGTTGTGGAACATTCAGTACTTC,CASSLAFELWNIQYF
TRBD1,NA,TRBV6-1,TRBJ1-5,TGTGCCAGCAGTAGTGGCTGGGACAGGGTGAATCAGCCCCAGCATTTT,CASSSGWDRVNQPQHF
NA,many,TRBV5-6,TRBJ1-2,TGTGCCAGCAGCGAAGCGGGGTCTAACTATGGCTACACCTTC,CASSEAGSNYGYTF
NA,many,TRBV12-3/TRBV12-4,TRBJ1-6,TGTGCCAGCAGCACGGAGGTGGATAATTCACCCCTCCACTTT,CASSTEVDNSPLHF
NA,many,TRBV5-1,TRBJ1-5,TGCGCCAGCAGCCCGGGGGGGAGCCCTTATCAGCCCCAGCATTTT,CASSPGGSPYQPQHF
TRBD1,many,TRBV5-1,TRBJ1-1,TGCGCCAGCAGCTTGAGACAGGGGAACACTGAAGCTTTCTTT,CASSLRQGNTEAFF
NA,once,TRBV6-5,TRBJ2-2,TGTGCCAGCAGTTACGAGGGGCGCACCGGGGAGCTGTTTTTT,CASSYEGRTGELFF
TRBD2,few,TRBV7-2,TRBJ2-7,TGTGCCAGCGGTGGCCTAGCGGGAATTTGGAGCGAGCAGTACTTC,CASGGLAGIWSEQYF